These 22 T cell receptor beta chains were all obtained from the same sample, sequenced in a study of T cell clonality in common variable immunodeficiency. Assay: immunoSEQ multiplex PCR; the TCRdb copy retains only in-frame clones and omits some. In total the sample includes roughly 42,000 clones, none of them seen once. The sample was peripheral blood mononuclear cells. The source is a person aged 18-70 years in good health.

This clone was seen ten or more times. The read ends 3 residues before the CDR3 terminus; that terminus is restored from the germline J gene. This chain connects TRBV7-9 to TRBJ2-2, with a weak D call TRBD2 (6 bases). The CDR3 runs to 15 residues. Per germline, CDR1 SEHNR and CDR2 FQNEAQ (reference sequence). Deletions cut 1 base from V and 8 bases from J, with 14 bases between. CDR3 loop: CASSLVSGTQGELFF. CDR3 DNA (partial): TGTGCCAGCAGCTTAGTATCCGGGACTCAAGGGGAG. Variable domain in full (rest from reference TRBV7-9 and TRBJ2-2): DTGVSQNPRHKITKRGQNVTFRCDPISEHNRLYWYRQTLGQGPEFLTYFQNEAQLEKSRLLSDRFSAERPKGSFSTLEIQRTEQGDSAMYLCASSLVSGTQGELFFGEGSRLTVL.

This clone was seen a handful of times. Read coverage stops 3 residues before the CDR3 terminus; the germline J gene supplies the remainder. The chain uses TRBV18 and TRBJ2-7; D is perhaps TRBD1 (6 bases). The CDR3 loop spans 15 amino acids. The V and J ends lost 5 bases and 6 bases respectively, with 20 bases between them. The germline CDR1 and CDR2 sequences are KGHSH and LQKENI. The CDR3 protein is CASSARGMVVGEQYF. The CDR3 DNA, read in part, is TGTGCCAGCTCAGCCAGGGGCATGGTGGTCGGCGAG.

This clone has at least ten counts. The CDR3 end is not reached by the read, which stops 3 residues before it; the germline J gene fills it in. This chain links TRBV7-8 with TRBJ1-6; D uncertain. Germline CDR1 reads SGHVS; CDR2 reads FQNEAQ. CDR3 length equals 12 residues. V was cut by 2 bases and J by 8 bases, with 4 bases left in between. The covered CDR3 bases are TGTGCCAGCAGCTTATCGGATTCACCC. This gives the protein CASSLSDSP. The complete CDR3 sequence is CASSLSDSPLHF.

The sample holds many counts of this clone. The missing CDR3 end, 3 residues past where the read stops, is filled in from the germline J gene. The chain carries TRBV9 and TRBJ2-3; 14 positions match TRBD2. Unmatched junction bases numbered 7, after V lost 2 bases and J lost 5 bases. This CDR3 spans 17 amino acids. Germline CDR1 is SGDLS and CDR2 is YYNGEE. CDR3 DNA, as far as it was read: TGTGCCAGCAGCGTTGGACTAGCGGGGGGCTCCGAAGATACG. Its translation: CASSVGLAGGSEDT. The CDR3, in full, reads CASSVGLAGGSEDTQYF.

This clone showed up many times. CDR3 bases read: TGTGCCTGGGACTCGGCTAGCGGGGCCACCTACGAG. This encodes CAWDSASGATYE. The whole CDR3 sequence reads CAWDSASGATYEQYF. The chain recombines TRBV30 with TRBJ2-7; 9 positions match TRBD2. The CDR3 end falls 3 residues outside the read, so it is completed with the germline J gene. V shed 5 bases and J 2 bases; nucleotides not matched to a gene: 10. Germline V gene sequence: CDR1 GTSNPN, CDR2 SVGIG (reference sequence). This CDR3 comprises 15 residues.

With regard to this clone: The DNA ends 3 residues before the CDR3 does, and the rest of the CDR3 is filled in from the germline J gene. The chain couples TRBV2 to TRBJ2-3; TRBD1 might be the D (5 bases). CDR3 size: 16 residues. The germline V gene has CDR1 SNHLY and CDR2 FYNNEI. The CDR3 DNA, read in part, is TGTGCCAGCAGTTCCCACGGCACAGGTAACCAAGAGACG. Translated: CASSSHGTGNQET. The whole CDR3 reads CASSSHGTGNQETQYF.

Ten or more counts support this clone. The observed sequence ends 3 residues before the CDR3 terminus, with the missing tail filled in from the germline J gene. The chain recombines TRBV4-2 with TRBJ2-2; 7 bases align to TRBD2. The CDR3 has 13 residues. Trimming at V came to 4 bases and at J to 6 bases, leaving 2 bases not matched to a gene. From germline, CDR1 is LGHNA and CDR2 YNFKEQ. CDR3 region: CASSLGLAGELFF. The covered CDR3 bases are TGTGCCAGCAGCCTTGGACTAGCCGGGGAG.

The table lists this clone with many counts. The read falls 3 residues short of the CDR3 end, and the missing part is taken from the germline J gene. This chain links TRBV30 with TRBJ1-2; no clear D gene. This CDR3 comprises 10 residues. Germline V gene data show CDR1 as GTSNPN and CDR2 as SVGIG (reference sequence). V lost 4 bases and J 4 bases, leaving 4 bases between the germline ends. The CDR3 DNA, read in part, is TGTGCCTGGAAGGCCTATGGC. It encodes CAWKAYG. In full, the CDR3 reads CAWKAYGYTF.

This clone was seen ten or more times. The DNA read from the CDR3 is TGCGCCAGCAGCCACCCTGGGACTAGCGCTTCCTACGAG. Protein product: CASSHPGTSASYE. The whole CDR3 sequence reads CASSHPGTSASYEQYF. The rearrangement links TRBV4-1 to TRBJ2-7, with 10 bases identical to TRBD2. The missing CDR3 end, 3 residues past where the read stops, is filled in from the germline J gene. The J segment lost 1 base and the V segment lost 3 bases, leaving 6 bases of the junction unmatched. Germline V lookup: CDR1 MGHRA, CDR2 YSYEKL. The CDR3 loop spans 16 amino acids.

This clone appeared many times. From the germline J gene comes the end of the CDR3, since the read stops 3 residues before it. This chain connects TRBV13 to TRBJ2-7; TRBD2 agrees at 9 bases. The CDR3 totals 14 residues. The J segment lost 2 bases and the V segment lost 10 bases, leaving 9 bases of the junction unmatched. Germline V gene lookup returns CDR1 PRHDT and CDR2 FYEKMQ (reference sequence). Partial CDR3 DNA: TGTGCCACCTCTGAAGCTAGCGGGGCCTACGAG. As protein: CATSEASGAYE. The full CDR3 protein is CATSEASGAYEQYF. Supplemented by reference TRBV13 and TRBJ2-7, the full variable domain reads AAGVIQSPRHLIKEKRETATLKCYPIPRHDTVYWYQQGPGQDPQFLISFYEKMQSDKGSIPDRFSAQQFSDYHSELNMSSLELGDSALYFCATSEASGAYEQYFGPGTRLTVT.

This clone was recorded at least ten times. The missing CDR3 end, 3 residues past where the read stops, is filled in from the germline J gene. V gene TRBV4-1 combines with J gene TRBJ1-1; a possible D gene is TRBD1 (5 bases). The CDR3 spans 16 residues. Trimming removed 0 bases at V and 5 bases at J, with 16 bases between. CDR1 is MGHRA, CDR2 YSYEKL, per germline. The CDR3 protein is CASSQDRVGRETEAFF. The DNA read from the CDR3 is TGCGCCAGCAGCCAAGATAGGGTCGGCAGGGAGACTGAA.

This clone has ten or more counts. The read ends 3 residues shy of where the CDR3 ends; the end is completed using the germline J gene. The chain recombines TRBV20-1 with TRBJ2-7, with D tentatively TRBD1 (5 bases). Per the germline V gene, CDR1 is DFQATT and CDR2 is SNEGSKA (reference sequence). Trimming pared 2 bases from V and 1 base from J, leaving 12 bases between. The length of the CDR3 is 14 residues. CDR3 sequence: CSARLRGYSYEQYF. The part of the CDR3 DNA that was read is TGCAGTGCTAGACTAAGGGGCTATTCCTACGAG.

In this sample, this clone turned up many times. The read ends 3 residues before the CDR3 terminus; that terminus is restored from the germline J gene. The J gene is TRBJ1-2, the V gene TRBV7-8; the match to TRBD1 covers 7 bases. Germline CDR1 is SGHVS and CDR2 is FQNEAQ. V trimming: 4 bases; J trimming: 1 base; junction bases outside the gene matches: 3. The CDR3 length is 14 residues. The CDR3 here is CASSSRQGNYGYTF. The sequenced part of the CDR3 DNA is TGTGCCAGCAGCTCGAGACAGGGTAACTATGGC.

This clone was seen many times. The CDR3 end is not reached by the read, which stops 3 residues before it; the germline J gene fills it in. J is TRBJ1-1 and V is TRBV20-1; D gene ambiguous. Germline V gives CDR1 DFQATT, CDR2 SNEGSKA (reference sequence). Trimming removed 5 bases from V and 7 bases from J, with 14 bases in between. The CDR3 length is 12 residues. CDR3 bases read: TGCAGTGCTCACCGCCCAGGCTATGAA. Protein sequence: CSAHRPGYE. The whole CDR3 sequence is CSAHRPGYEAFF.

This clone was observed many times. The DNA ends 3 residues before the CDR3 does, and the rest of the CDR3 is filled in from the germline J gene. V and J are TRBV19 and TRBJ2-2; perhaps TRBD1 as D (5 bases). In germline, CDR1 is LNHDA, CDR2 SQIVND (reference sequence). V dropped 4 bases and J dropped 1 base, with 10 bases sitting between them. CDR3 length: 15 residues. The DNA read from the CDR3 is TGTGCCAGTAGTAAGGACACAAGGAACACCGGGGAG. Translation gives CASSKDTRNTGE. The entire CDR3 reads CASSKDTRNTGELFF.

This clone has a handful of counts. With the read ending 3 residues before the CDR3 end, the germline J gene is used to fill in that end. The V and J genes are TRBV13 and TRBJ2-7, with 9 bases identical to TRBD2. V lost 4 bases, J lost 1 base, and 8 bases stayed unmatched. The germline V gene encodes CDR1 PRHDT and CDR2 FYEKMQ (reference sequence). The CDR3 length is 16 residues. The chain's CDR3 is CASSSSGTSRSYEQYF. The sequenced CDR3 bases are TGTGCCAGCAGCTCATCCGGGACTAGCAGGTCCTACGAG.

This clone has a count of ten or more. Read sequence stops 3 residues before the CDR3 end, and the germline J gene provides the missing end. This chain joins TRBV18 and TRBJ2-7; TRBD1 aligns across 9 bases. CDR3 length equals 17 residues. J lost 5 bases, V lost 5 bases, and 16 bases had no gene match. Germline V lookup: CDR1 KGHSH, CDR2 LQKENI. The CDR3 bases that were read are TGTGCCAGCTCATCACAAGACCGGGACAGGGTATACCACGAG. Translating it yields CASSSQDRDRVYHE. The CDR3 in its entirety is CASSSQDRDRVYHEQYF.

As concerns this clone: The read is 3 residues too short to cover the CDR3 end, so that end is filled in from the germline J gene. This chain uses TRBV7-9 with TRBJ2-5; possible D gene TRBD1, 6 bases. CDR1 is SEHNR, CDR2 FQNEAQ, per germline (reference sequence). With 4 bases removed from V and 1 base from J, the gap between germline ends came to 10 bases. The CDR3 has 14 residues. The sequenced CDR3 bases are TGTGCCAGCAGCTCCACAGGGTCCCAAGAGACC. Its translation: CASSSTGSQET. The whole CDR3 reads CASSSTGSQETQYF. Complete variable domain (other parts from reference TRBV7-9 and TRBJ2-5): DTGVSQNPRHKITKRGQNVTFRCDPISEHNRLYWYRQTLGQGPEFLTYFQNEAQLEKSRLLSDRFSAERPKGSFSTLEIQRTEQGDSAMYLCASSSTGSQETQYFGPGTRLLVL.

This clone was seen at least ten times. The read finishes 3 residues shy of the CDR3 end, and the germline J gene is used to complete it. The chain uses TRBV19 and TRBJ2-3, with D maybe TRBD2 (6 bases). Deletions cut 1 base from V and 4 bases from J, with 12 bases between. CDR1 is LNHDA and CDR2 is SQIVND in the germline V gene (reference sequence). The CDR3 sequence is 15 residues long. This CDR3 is CASSIGTSRADTQYF. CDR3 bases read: TGTGCCAGTAGTATAGGTACTAGCAGGGCAGATACG.

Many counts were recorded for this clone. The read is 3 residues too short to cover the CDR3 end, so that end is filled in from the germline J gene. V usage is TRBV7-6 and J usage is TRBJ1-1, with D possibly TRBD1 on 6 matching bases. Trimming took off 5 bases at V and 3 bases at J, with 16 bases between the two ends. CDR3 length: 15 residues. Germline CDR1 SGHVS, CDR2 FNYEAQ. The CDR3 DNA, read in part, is TGTGCCAGCAGCACCGCGACAGGAAGTTACACTGAA. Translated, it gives CASSTATGSYTE. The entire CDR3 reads CASSTATGSYTEAFF.

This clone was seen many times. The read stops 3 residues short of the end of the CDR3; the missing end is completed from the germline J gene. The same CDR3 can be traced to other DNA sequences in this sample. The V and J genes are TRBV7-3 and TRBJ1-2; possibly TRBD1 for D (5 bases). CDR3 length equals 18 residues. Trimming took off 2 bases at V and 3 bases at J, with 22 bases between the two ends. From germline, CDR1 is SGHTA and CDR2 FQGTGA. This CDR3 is CASSLWTIGGRGDYGYTF. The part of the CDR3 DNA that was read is TGTGCCAGCAGCTTATGGACTATTGGGGGACGGGGGGACTATGGC.

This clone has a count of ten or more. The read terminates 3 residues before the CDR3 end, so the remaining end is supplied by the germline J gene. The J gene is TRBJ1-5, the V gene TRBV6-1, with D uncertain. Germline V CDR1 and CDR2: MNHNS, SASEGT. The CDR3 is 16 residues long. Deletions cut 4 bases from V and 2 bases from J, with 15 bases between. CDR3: CASSGAHLVGNQPQHF. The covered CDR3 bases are TGTGCCAGCAGTGGGGCCCATCTCGTGGGCAATCAGCCC.